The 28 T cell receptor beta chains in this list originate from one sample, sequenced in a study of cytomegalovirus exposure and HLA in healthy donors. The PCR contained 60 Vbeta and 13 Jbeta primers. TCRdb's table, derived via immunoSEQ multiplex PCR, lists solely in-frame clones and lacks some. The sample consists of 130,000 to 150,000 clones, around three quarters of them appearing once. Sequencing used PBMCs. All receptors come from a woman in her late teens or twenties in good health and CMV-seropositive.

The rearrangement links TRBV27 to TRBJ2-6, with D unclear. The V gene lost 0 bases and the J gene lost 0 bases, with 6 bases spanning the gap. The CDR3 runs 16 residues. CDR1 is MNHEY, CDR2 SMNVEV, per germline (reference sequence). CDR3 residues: CASSLSESSGANVLTF. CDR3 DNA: TGTGCCAGCAGTTTATCGGAGAGCTCTGGGGCCAACGTCCTGACTTTC.

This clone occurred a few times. The CDR3 nucleotides read TGTGCCACCCGTTTTAAGCGGGGGGTCAATGAGCAGTTCTTC. As protein: CATRFKRGVNEQFF. This chain joins TRBV6-5 and TRBJ2-1, with TRBD2 matching 9 bases. Looked up from germline, CDR1 is MNHEY and CDR2 is SVGAGI. Trimming took 10 bases from V and 6 from J; bases not matched to a gene: 10. This CDR3 comprises 14 residues.

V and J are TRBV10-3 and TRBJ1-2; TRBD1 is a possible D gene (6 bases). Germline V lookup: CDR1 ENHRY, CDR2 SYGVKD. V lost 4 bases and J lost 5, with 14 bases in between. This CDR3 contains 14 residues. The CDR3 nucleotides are TGTGCCATCAGTGGAGGGGGGGGCGCGTATGGCTACACCTTC. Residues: CAISGGGGAYGYTF.

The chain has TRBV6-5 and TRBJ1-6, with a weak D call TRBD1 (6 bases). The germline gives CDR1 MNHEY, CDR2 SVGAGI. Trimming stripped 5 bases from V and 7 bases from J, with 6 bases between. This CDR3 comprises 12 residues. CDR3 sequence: CASSDRNSPLHF. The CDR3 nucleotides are TGTGCCAGCAGTGACAGGAATTCACCCCTCCACTTT.

The CDR3 reads CASSDKGVGPYGYTF. The CDR3 DNA sequence: TGTGCCAGCAGTGATAAAGGGGTCGGTCCCTATGGCTACACCTTC. The chain carries TRBV6-1 and TRBJ1-2, with D possibly matching TRBD1 (5 bases). The CDR3 has 15 residues. With 3 bases removed from V and 4 bases from J, the gap between germline ends came to 15 bases. CDR1 is MNHNS and CDR2 is SASEGT in the germline V gene.

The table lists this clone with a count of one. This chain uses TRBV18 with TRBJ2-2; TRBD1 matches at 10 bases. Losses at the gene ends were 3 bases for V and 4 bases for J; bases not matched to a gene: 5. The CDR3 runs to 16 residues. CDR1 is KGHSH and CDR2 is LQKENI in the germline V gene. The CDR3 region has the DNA TGTGCCAGCTCACCGCAGACAGGGGGCGGCACCGGGGAGCTGTTTTTT. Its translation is CASSPQTGGGTGELFF.

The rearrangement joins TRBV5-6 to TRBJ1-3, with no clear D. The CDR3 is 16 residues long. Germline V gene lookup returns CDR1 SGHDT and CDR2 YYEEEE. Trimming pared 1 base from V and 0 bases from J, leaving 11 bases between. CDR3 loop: CASSLFELSSGNTIYF. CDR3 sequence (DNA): TGTGCCAGCAGCTTGTTTGAACTGAGCTCTGGAAACACCATATATTTT.

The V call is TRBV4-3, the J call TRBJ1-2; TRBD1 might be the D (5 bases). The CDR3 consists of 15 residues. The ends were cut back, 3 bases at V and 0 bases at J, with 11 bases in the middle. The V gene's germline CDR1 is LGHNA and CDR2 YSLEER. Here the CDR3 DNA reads TGCGCCAGCAGCCAGGTCGGGGGTTCTAACTATGGCTACACCTTC. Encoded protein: CASSQVGGSNYGYTF.

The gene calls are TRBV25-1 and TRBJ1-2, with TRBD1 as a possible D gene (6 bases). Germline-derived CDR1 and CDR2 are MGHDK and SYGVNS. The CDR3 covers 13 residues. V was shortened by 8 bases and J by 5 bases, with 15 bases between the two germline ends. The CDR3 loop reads CASRTAASYGYTF. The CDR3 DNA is TGTGCCAGCCGGACAGCCGCATCTTATGGCTACACCTTC.

CDR3 region: CASSRKQGEDYGYTF. The CDR3 bases are TGCGCCAGCAGCAGAAAACAGGGAGAGGACTATGGCTACACCTTC. The V gene is TRBV5-1, the J gene TRBJ1-2, with D possibly TRBD1 on 6 matching bases. Germline loops: CDR1 SGHRS, CDR2 YFSETQ. V lost 4 bases to trimming and J lost 3 bases, with 16 bases between them. This CDR3 is 15 amino acids long.

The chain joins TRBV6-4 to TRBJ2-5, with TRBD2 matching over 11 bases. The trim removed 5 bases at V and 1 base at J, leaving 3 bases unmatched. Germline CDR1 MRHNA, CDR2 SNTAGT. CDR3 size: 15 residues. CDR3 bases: TGTGCCAGCAGTCCGACTAGCGGGGCCCAAGAGACCCAGTACTTC. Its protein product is CASSPTSGAQETQYF.

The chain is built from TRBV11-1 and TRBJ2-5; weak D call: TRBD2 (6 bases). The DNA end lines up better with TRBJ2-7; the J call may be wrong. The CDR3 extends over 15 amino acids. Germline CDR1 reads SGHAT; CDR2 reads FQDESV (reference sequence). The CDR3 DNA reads TGTGCCAGCAGCTTAGAAGTCGGCGGGGCCTACGAGCAGTACTTC. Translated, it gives CASSLEVGGAYEQYF.

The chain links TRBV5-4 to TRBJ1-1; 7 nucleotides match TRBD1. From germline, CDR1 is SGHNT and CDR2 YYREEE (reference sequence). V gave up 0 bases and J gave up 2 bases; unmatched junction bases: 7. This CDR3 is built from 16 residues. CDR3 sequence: CASSLGGTAANTEAFF. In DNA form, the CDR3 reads TGTGCCAGCAGCTTGGGGGGGACAGCAGCAAACACTGAAGCTTTCTTT.

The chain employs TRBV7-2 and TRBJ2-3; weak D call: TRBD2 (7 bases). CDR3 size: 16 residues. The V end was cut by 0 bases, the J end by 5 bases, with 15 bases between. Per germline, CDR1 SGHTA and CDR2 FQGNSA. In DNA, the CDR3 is TGTGCCAGCAGCTTAGCGGAAGGGGGGGGGCAAGATACGCAGTATTTT. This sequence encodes CASSLAEGGGQDTQYF.

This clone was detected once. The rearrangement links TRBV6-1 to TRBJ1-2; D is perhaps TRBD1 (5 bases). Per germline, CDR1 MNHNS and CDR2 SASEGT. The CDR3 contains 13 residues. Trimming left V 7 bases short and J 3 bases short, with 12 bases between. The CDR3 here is CASIPGRDYGYTF. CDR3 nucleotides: TGTGCCAGCATTCCAGGGCGCGACTATGGCTACACCTTC.

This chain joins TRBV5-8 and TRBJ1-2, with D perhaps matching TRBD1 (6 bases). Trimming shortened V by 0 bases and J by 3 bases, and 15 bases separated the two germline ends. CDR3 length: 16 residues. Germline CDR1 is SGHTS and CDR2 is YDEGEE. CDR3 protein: CASSLGQARPYYGYTF. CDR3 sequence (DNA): TGTGCCAGCAGCTTGGGACAGGCCCGGCCCTACTATGGCTACACCTTC.

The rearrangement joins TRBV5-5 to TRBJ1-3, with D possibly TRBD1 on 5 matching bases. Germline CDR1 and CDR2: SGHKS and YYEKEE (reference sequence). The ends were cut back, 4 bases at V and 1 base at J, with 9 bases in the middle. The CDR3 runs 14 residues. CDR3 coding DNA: TGTGCCAGCAGCCGGGGGGGGTCTGGAAACACCATATATTTT. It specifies CASSRGGSGNTIYF.

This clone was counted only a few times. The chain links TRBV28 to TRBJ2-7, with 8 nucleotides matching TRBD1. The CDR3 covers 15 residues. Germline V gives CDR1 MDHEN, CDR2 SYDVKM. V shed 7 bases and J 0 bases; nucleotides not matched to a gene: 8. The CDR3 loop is CASKPGQDVSYEQYF. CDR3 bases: TGTGCCAGCAAACCGGGACAGGATGTCTCCTACGAGCAGTACTTC.

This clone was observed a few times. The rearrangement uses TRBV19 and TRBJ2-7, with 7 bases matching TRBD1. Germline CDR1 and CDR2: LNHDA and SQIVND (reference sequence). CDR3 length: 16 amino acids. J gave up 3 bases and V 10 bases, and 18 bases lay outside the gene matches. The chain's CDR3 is CATSQTIGTVIYEQYF. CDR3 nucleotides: TGTGCCACCTCACAGACCATAGGGACAGTCATCTACGAGCAGTACTTC.

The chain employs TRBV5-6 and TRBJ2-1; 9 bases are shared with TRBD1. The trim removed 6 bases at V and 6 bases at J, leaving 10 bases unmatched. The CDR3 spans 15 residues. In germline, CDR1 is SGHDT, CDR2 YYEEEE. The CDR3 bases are TGTGCCAGCAACACAGGGGGCGCAGGGTTCAATGAGCAGTTCTTC. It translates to CASNTGGAGFNEQFF.

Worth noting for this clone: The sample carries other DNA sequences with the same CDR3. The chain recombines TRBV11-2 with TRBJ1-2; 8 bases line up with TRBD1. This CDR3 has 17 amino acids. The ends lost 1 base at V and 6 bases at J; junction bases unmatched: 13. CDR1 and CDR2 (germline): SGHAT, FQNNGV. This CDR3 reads CASSLAGRGPSKDGYTF. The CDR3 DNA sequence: TGTGCCAGCAGCTTAGCCGGCAGGGGGCCTTCTAAGGATGGCTACACCTTC.

CDR3 in amino acids: CASSFGQVYGYTF. DNA for the CDR3: TGTGCCAGCAGCTTTGGTCAGGTCTATGGCTACACCTTC. This chain links TRBV7-9 with TRBJ1-2, with D hard to call. Germline-derived CDR1 and CDR2 are SEHNR and FQNEAQ (reference sequence). This CDR3 comprises 13 residues. Deletions cut 3 bases from V and 4 bases from J, with 9 bases between.

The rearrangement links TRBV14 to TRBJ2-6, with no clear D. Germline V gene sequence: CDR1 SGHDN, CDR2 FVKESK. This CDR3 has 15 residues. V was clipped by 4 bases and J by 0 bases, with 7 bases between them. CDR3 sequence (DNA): TGTGCCAGCAGCCCCTCCCTCTCTGGGGCCAACGTCCTGACTTTC. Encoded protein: CASSPSLSGANVLTF.

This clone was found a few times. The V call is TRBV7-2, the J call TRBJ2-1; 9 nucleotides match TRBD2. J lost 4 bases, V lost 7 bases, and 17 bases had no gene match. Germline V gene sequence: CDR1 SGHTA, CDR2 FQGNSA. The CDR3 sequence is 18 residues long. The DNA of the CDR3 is TGTGCCAGCATCCTTTCCGATCTCAGCGGGGGGAGTTACAATGAGCAGTTCTTC. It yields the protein CASILSDLSGGSYNEQFF.

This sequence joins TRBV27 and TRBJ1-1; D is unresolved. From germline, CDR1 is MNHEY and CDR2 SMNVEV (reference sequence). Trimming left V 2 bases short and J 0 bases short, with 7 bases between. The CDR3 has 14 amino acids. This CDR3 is CASSLRGMNTEAFF. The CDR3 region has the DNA TGTGCCAGCAGTTTAAGAGGGATGAACACTGAAGCTTTCTTT.

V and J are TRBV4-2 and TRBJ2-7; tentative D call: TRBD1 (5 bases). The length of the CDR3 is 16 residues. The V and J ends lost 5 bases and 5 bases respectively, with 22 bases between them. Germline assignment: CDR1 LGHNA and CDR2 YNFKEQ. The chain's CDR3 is CASSKNFRQGRDEQYF. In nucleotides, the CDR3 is TGTGCCAGCAGCAAGAACTTTAGGCAGGGTCGGGACGAGCAGTACTTC.

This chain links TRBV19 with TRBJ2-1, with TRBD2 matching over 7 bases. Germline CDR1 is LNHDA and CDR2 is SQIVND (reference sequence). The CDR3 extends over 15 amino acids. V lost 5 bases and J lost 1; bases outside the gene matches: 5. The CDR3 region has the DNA TGTGCCAGTAGTCCAAGGCGGGGGTCCTACAATGAGCAGTTCTTC. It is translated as CASSPRRGSYNEQFF.

CDR3 protein: CASSPNLNTEAFF. For the CDR3, the DNA is TGTGCCAGCAGCCCCAACTTGAACACTGAAGCTTTCTTT. The chain is built from TRBV7-9 and TRBJ1-1; D is ambiguous. Looked up from germline, CDR1 is SEHNR and CDR2 is FQNEAQ (reference sequence). V shed 5 bases and J shed 0 bases, with 7 bases lying between them. This CDR3 comprises 13 residues. The whole variable domain, filled in from reference TRBV7-9 and TRBJ1-1, reads DTGVSQNPRHKITKRGQNVTFRCDPISEHNRLYWYRQTLGQGPEFLTYFQNEAQLEKSRLLSDRFSAERPKGSFSTLEIQRTEQGDSAMYLCASSPNLNTEAFFGQGTRLTVV.